Below, 2 T cell receptor beta chains from the same sample are listed, as sequenced in a study of blood T cell repertoires in COVID-19. Clones were sequenced by immunoSEQ multiplex PCR, and TCRdb holds only the in-frame ones, with some missing. The sample carries more than 150,000 clones, roughly nine tenths recorded once. Sequencing was performed on peripheral blood. All receptors derive from a woman aged 40 to 49 with acute or convalescent COVID-19.

The V call is TRBV7-8, the J call TRBJ1-2; 10 positions match TRBD1. The length of the CDR3 is 15 residues. Unmatched junction bases numbered 3, after V lost 4 bases and J lost 1 base. Germline CDR1 SGHVS, CDR2 FQNEAQ. The DNA of the CDR3 is TGTGCCAGCAGCTCTGGACAGGGGGGTAACTATGGCTACACCTTC. Protein: CASSSGQGGNYGYTF.

The chain employs TRBV5-1 and TRBJ1-1; TRBD1 aligns across 7 bases. CDR1 is SGHRS, CDR2 YFSETQ, per germline. This CDR3 region has 13 residues. J was trimmed by 4 bases and V by 3 bases; bases with no gene match: 3. This CDR3 is CASSSAGGTEAFF. CDR3 bases: TGCGCCAGCAGCTCGGCAGGGGGCACTGAAGCTTTCTTT.